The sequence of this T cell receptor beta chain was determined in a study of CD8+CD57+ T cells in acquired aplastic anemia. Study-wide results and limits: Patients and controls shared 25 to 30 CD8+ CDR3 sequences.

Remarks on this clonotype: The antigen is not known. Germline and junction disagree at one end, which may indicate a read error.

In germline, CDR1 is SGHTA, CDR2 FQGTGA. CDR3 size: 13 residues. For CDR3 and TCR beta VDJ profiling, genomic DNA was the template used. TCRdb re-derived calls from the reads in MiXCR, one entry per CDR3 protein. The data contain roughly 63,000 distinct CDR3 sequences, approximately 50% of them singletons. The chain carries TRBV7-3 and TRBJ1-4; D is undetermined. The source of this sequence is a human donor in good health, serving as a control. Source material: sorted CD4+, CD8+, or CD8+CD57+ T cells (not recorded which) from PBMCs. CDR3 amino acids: CAGSFGRNEKLFF. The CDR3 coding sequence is TGTGCCGGCAGCTTTGGACGAAATGAAAAGCTGTTTTTT.